Listed below are T cell receptor beta chains from one sample, sequenced in a study of blood T cell repertoires in COVID-19. Method: immunoSEQ multiplex PCR; TCRdb's copy keeps in-frame clones and lacks some. Here the sample spans under 300,000 clones, more than 65% being singletons. Sequenced: peripheral blood. The receptors were gathered from a man aged 35 to 55 who had recovered from COVID-19. CDR3s include the opening cysteine and the closing phenylalanine or tryptophan. D genes are given only for firm matches. A clone size is listed for some rows: how often the clone was seen (once, few, many), or a class if it is expanded.

J gene,D gene,V gene,clone size,CDR3 protein,CDR3 DNA
TRBJ2-1,.,TRBV21-1,.,CASSKFRDNEQFF,TGTGCCAGCAGCAAATTCAGGGACAATGAGCAGTTCTTC
TRBJ1-1,.,TRBV7-2,.,CASSLWRDTEAFF,TGTGCCAGCAGCTTATGGCGGGACACTGAAGCTTTCTTT
TRBJ1-1,TRBD1,TRBV7-9,.,CASSSDTGARDTEAFF,TGTGCCAGCAGCTCCGATACAGGGGCTAGGGACACTGAAGCTTTCTTT
TRBJ2-7,TRBD2,TRBV18,.,CASSVRLAGSYEQYF,TGTGCCAGCTCCGTTAGACTAGCGGGTTCCTACGAGCAGTACTTC
TRBJ1-1,TRBD1,TRBV11-2,.,CASSHNLAGTGGMNTEAFF,TGTGCCAGCAGCCACAACTTAGCCGGGACAGGGGGCATGAACACTGAAGCTTTCTTT
TRBJ2-7,TRBD2,TRBV19,.,CASSIAGGVWLEQYF,TGTGCCAGTAGTATCGCCGGGGGGGTATGGCTCGAGCAGTACTTC
TRBJ1-6,.,TRBV11-2,.,CASSATGAFSPLHF,TGTGCCAGCAGCGCGACAGGCGCCTTTTCTCCCCTCCACTTT
TRBJ2-1,TRBD2,TRBV9,once,CASSVAPSSGSSYNEQFF,TGTGCCAGCAGCGTAGCTCCTTCTAGCGGGAGCTCCTACAATGAGCAGTTCTTC
TRBJ2-5,.,TRBV20-1,.,CSASGSETQYF,TGCAGTGCTAGTGGTAGTGAGACCCAGTACTTC
TRBJ1-1,TRBD1,TRBV6-1,.,CASSEGQGNTEAFF,TGTGCCAGCAGTGAAGGACAGGGGAACACTGAAGCTTTCTTT
TRBJ2-3,.,TRBV19,once,CASSPVGSGTDTQYF,TGTGCCAGTAGTCCCGTTGGTAGCGGCACAGATACGCAGTATTTT
TRBJ1-1,.,TRBV11-2,few,CASSLISATEAFF,TGTGCCAGCAGCTTAATCAGCGCCACTGAAGCTTTCTTT
TRBJ1-1,.,TRBV15,once,CATRPEFMNTEAFF,TGTGCCACCAGGCCTGAGTTCATGAACACTGAAGCTTTCTTT
TRBJ2-1,TRBD2,TRBV7-2,.,CASSLLGGGAYNEQFF,TGTGCCAGCAGCCTCCTGGGCGGGGGGGCTTACAATGAGCAGTTCTTC
TRBJ1-5,.,TRBV19,.,CASSKIGEGSQPQHF,TGTGCCAGTAGTAAAATCGGGGAGGGCAGTCAGCCCCAGCATTTT
TRBJ2-1,.,TRBV5-4,once,CASSPSGTPYNEQFF,TGTGCCAGCAGCCCGAGCGGGACACCCTACAATGAGCAGTTCTTC
TRBJ1-2,.,TRBV5-5,many,CASSLAAGRNGGYTF,TGTGCCAGCAGCTTGGCAGCGGGACGGAATGGCGGCTACACCTTC
TRBJ2-7,.,TRBV19,.,CASSITGSYEQYF,TGTGCCAGTAGTATCACCGGCTCCTACGAGCAGTACTTC
TRBJ1-1,.,TRBV18,.,CASSPLQGNTEAFF,TGTGCCAGCTCACCGCTACAGGGGAACACTGAAGCTTTCTTT
TRBJ2-5,TRBD1,TRBV10-1,.,CASSRDRVETQYF,TGCGCCAGCAGTCGGGACAGGGTCGAGACCCAGTACTTC
TRBJ1-1,.,TRBV9,.,CASSVVPLIDVAEAFF,TGTGCCAGCAGCGTAGTCCCACTAATAGACGTGGCTGAAGCTTTCTTT
TRBJ1-6,TRBD1,TRBV6-6,.,CASVWQGAVHF,TGTGCCAGCGTATGGCAGGGGGCTGTCCACTTT
TRBJ2-5,.,TRBV27,.,CASSLSGGETQYF,TGTGCCAGCAGTTTATCAGGGGGTGAGACCCAGTACTTC
TRBJ2-6,TRBD2,TRBV7-2,once,CASSREGAGANVLTF,TGTGCCAGCAGCCGGGAGGGGGCTGGGGCCAACGTCCTGACTTTC
TRBJ2-3,TRBD2,TRBV4-3,.,CASSQFIAGGETDTQYF,TGCGCCAGCAGCCAATTTATAGCGGGGGGGGAGACAGATACGCAGTATTTT
TRBJ1-2,.,TRBV2,.,CASNGHSNYGYTF,TGTGCCAGCAACGGACATTCCAACTATGGCTACACCTTC
TRBJ2-7,.,TRBV3-1/TRBV3-2,few,CASSQDLEGQEQYF,TGTGCCAGCAGCCAAGATTTAGAGGGTCAAGAGCAGTACTTC
TRBJ2-7,TRBD1,TRBV9,.,CASSSGQGYEQYF,TGTGCCAGCAGCTCCGGACAGGGCTACGAGCAGTACTTC
TRBJ1-2,TRBD1,TRBV2,few,CASSRGYGYTF,TGTGCCAGCAGCAGGGGGTACGGCTACACCTTC
TRBJ2-7,TRBD2,TRBV4-1,.,CASSPHGLAAAYEQYF,TGCGCCAGCAGCCCCCACGGACTAGCGGCAGCCTACGAGCAGTACTTC
TRBJ1-1,TRBD1,TRBV19,.,CASRTGFQPLEAFF,TGTGCCAGTCGGACAGGGTTCCAACCCCTTGAAGCTTTCTTT
TRBJ2-4,.,TRBV3-1/TRBV3-2,.,CASSQVNKGDIQYF,TGTGCCAGCAGCCAAGTTAACAAGGGGGACATTCAGTACTTC
TRBJ2-5,TRBD1,TRBV11-3,.,CASSLGRGQGVIWETQYF,TGTGCCAGCAGCTTGGGACGGGGACAGGGGGTTATTTGGGAGACCCAGTACTTC
TRBJ2-7,TRBD1,TRBV29-1,.,CSVGGTGTHAYEQYF,TGCAGCGTTGGAGGGACAGGGACCCACGCCTACGAGCAGTACTTC
TRBJ1-1,.,TRBV27,.,CASSLYYSKAEAFF,TGTGCCAGCAGTTTATATTACAGTAAAGCTGAAGCTTTCTTT
TRBJ2-1,TRBD2,TRBV6-5,.,CASSWTSGDLTQFF,TGTGCCAGCAGTTGGACTAGCGGTGATTTGACGCAGTTCTTC
TRBJ2-5,TRBD1,TRBV5-4,.,CASSLAGQQETQYF,TGTGCCAGCAGCTTGGCGGGACAGCAAGAGACCCAGTACTTC
TRBJ1-1,.,TRBV20-1,.,CSASSVREAFF,TGCAGTGCTAGTTCGGTGCGGGAAGCTTTCTTT
TRBJ1-1,TRBD1,TRBV16,.,CASSPRQGGRNTEAFF,TGTGCCAGCAGCCCAAGACAGGGGGGTAGGAACACTGAAGCTTTCTTT
TRBJ1-2,TRBD1,TRBV15,.,CATSREPQGNNYGYTF,TGTGCCACCAGCAGAGAGCCACAGGGGAACAACTATGGCTACACCTTC
TRBJ1-4,.,TRBV3-1/TRBV3-2,.,CASSQVWSVGEKLFF,TGTGCCAGCAGCCAAGTCTGGTCGGTTGGTGAAAAACTGTTTTTT
TRBJ2-5,TRBD1,TRBV7-9,.,CASSLMTGQETQYF,TGTGCCAGCAGCCTTATGACAGGGCAAGAGACCCAGTACTTC
TRBJ2-5,TRBD1,TRBV20-1,.,CSASPMGGTDQETQYF,TGCAGTGCTAGTCCCATGGGTGGGACAGACCAAGAGACCCAGTACTTC
TRBJ2-7,.,TRBV4-1,.,CASSFFPTIGTYEQYF,TGCGCCAGCAGCTTTTTCCCGACAATAGGCACCTACGAGCAGTACTTC
TRBJ1-5,.,TRBV6-5,.,CASTLYGQPQHF,TGTGCCAGCACCCTCTATGGTCAGCCCCAGCATTTT
TRBJ2-2,.,TRBV13,.,CASSLVGNPLSTGELFF,TGTGCCAGCAGCTTAGTCGGGAACCCGCTGAGCACCGGGGAGCTGTTTTTT
TRBJ2-5,TRBD1,TRBV6-5,.,CASMPPGQGETQYF,TGTGCCAGCATGCCGCCGGGACAGGGAGAGACCCAGTACTTC
TRBJ2-3,TRBD1,TRBV12-5,.,CASGFRTGAAHSQYF,TGTGCTAGTGGTTTTCGGACAGGCGCTGCACATTCGCAGTATTTT
TRBJ2-1,TRBD1,TRBV6-4,.,CASRAQGASNNEQFF,TGTGCCAGCAGGGCACAGGGGGCGAGCAACAATGAGCAGTTCTTC
TRBJ2-2,TRBD1,TRBV6-6,.,CASSLSGTASRRPGELFF,TGTGCCAGCAGTCTCTCCGGGACAGCATCACGAAGGCCCGGGGAGCTGTTTTTT
TRBJ2-1,TRBD1,TRBV7-9,.,CASSFPPGQGAHNEQFF,TGTGCCAGCAGCTTCCCTCCGGGACAGGGGGCGCACAATGAGCAGTTCTTC
TRBJ1-1,TRBD1,TRBV7-2,.,CASSLKSGGFTEAFF,TGTGCCAGCAGCTTAAAATCAGGGGGGTTCACTGAAGCTTTCTTT
TRBJ2-1,.,TRBV5-5,.,CASSLLIGGGVYNEQFF,TGTGCCAGCAGCTTGCTAATAGGAGGGGGCGTCTACAATGAGCAGTTCTTC
TRBJ1-5,.,TRBV5-5,.,CASSRDGLRYQPQHF,TGTGCCAGCAGCCGAGACGGTTTGCGGTATCAGCCCCAGCATTTT
TRBJ2-2,TRBD1,TRBV9,.,CASSRRQGATGELFF,TGTGCCAGCAGCCGACGACAGGGGGCGACCGGGGAGCTGTTTTTT